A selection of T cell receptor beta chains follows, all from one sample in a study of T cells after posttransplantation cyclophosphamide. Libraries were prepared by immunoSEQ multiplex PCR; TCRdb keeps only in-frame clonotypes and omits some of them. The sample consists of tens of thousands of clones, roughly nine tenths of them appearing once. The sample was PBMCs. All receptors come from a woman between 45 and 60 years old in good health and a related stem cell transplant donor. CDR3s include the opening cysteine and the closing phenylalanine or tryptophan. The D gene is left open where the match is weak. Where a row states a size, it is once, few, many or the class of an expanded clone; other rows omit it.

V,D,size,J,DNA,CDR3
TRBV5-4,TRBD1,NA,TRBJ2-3,TGTGCCAGCAGTTCAGGACAGGGGGCGCAGATTCATACGCAGTATTTT,CASSSGQGAQIHTQYF
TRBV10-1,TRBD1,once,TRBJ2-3,TGCGCCAAATACAGGGGGCGGTTTGGCACAGATACGCAGTATTTT,CAKYRGRFGTDTQYF
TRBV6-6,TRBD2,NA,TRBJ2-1,TGTGCCAGCGGGCGTTCTAGCGGGGGGGCCTTGGAGCAGTTCTTC,CASGRSSGGALEQFF
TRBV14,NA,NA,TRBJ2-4,TGTGCCAGCAGTTCAACGGGGGTTGCCAAAAACATTCAGTACTTC,CASSSTGVAKNIQYF
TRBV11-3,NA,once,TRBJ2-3,TGTGCCAGCAGCTTAGAGCAGTCAGATACGCAGTATTTT,CASSLEQSDTQYF
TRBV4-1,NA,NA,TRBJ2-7,TGCGCCAGCAGCCAAGAAAGACAGGCGCCCGACTCCTACGAGCAGTACTTC,CASSQERQAPDSYEQYF
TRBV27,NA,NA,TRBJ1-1,TGTGCCAGCAGTAGCAGGGTTGGGACTGAAGCTTTCTTT,CASSSRVGTEAFF
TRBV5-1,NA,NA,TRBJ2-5,TGCGCCAGCAAGAACGGAGGGAAAAGGGAGACCCAGTACTTC,CASKNGGKRETQYF
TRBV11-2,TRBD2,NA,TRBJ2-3,TGTGCCAGCAGCTTAGCTAGTAGCGGGGCGACGATGGGTACGCAGTATTTT,CASSLASSGATMGTQYF
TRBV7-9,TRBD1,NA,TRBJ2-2,TGTGCCAGCAGCTTACCCCGGACAGGGATTATTAACACCGGGGAGCTGTTTTTT,CASSLPRTGIINTGELFF
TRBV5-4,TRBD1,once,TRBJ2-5,TGTGCCAGCAGCTTGGACATCGGGGACAGCCAAGAGACCCAGTACTTC,CASSLDIGDSQETQYF
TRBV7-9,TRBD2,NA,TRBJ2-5,TGTGCCAGCAGCCCACCGGGACTAGCGGGAGCCGAGACCCAGTACTTC,CASSPPGLAGAETQYF
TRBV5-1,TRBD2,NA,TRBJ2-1,TGCGCCAGCCGAGCGGGAGGGCCAAAGCTAAATGAGCAGTTCTTC,CASRAGGPKLNEQFF
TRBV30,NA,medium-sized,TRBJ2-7,TGTGCCTGGGAAACGACAACCGACTCCTACGAGCAGTACTTC,CAWETTTDSYEQYF
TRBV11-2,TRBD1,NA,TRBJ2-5,TGTGCCAGCAGCCCAGGACAGGAAGAGACCCAGTACTTC,CASSPGQEETQYF
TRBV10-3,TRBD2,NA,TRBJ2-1,TGTGCCATCACGACTAGCGGGAGTATCGATGAGCAGTTCTTC,CAITTSGSIDEQFF
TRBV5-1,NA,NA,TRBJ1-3,TGCGCCAGCAGCAAACAGGACTCTGGAAACACCATATATTTT,CASSKQDSGNTIYF
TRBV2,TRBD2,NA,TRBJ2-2,TGTGCCAGCAGGAGACTAGCGGGAGGGAACACCGGGGAGCTGTTTTTT,CASRRLAGGNTGELFF
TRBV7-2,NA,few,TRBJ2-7,TGTGCCAGCAGCCTTGACCCTACAGTCTACGAGCAGTACTTC,CASSLDPTVYEQYF
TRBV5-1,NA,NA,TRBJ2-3,TGCGCCAGCAGCCCCCCAGGGGCAGATACGCAGTATTTT,CASSPPGADTQYF
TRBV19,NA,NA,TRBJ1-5,TGTGCCAGTAGTGCGGACAGTAATCAGCCCCAGCATTTT,CASSADSNQPQHF
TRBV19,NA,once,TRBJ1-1,TGTGCCAGTAGTATATACCGGGGTATGAACACTGAAGCTTTCTTT,CASSIYRGMNTEAFF
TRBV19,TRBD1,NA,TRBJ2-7,TGTGCCAGTAGAATGGGGACAGGAGACTACGAGCAGTACTTC,CASRMGTGDYEQYF
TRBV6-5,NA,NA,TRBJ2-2,TGTGCCAGCAGCCTAACCGTCGGGAACACCGGGGAGCTGTTTTTT,CASSLTVGNTGELFF
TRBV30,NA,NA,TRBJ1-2,TGTGCCTGGAGTATACAGAGTTATGGCTACACCTTC,CAWSIQSYGYTF
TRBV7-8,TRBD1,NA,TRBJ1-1,TGTGCCAGCAGCCATACTGGGACAGGGAACACTGAAGCTTTCTTT,CASSHTGTGNTEAFF
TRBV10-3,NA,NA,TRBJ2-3,TGTGCCATTTCCCCGCAGGGGCCGGGTACAGATACGCAGTATTTT,CAISPQGPGTDTQYF
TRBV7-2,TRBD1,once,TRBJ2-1,TGTGCCAGCAGCGGGGGGGGGACAGGGATGTACAATGAGCAGTTCTTC,CASSGGGTGMYNEQFF
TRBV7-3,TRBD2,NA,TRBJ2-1,TGTGCCAGCAGCCTCACCCCCCTAGCGGGAAGGTCCTACAATGAGCAGTTCTTC,CASSLTPLAGRSYNEQFF
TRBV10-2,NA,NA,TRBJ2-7,TGCGCCAGCAGTGAGAGCGGGTTACTTCCCTACGAGCAGTACTTC,CASSESGLLPYEQYF
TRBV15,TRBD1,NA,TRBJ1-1,TGTGCCACCAGCAGAGAGGGGACAGGGGGCAGGAGAACTGAAGCTTTCTTT,CATSREGTGGRRTEAFF
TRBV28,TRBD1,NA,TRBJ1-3,TGTGCCAGCAGTTTAAGGGACAGGGGGTACACCATATATTTT,CASSLRDRGYTIYF
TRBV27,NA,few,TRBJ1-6,TGTGCCAGCAGTACCCTACGGTCACCCCTCCACTTT,CASSTLRSPLHF
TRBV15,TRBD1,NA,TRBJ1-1,TGTGCCACCAGCAGAGAGCCGGGACAGGGGGATACTGAAGCTTTCTTT,CATSREPGQGDTEAFF
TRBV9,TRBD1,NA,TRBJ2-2,TGTGCCAGCAGAGGACAGGCGAACACCGGGGAGCTGTTTTTT,CASRGQANTGELFF
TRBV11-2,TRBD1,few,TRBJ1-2,TGTGCCAGCAGCTCAGGGACAGGTCATAACTATGGCTACACCTTC,CASSSGTGHNYGYTF
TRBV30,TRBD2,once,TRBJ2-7,TGTGCCTGGAGTGTTACTAGCGGGAGGATCGGCGAGCAGTACTTC,CAWSVTSGRIGEQYF
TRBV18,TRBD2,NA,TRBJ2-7,TGTGCCAGCTCACCTGTTGCCGCTTCGGGACTAACCTACGAGCAGTACTTC,CASSPVAASGLTYEQYF
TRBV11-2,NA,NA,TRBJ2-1,TGTGCCAGCAGCGCCATGGGGCTAGTCTATGAGCAGTTCTTC,CASSAMGLVYEQFF
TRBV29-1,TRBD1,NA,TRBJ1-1,TGCAGCGTCACCGGGACAGGTCCTATCATGAACACTGAAGCTTTCTTT,CSVTGTGPIMNTEAFF
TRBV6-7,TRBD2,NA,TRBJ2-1,TGTGCCAGCAGTTACCCCCCTGTGGAGACTAGCGGGAGGAATGAGCAGTTCTTC,CASSYPPVETSGRNEQFF
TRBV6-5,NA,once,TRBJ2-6,TGTGCCAGCAGTACTCCTGGGGCCAACGTCCTGACTTTC,CASSTPGANVLTF
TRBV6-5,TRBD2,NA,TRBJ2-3,TGTGCCAGCAGTTACTCTCCTAGCGGGCGCACAGATACGCAGTATTTT,CASSYSPSGRTDTQYF
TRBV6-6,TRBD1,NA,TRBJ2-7,TGTGCCAGCCACTTGGGACAGGGGGCCTCCTACGAGCAGTACTTC,CASHLGQGASYEQYF
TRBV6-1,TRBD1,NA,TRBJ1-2,TGTGCCAGCAGCGACAGGGGGCCCTATGGCTACACCTTC,CASSDRGPYGYTF
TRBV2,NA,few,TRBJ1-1,TGTGCCAGTCGCAAAACAGGGTTGGCGATCGACGTTGAAGCTTTCTTT,CASRKTGLAIDVEAFF
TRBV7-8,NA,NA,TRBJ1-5,TGTGCCAGCAGCTTGGGTGGACAGAGGGCTTATAGCAATCAGCCCCAGCATTTT,CASSLGGQRAYSNQPQHF
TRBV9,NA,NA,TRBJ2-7,TGTGCCAGCAGCGTAGGCGGGTACCCCTACGAGCAGTACTTC,CASSVGGYPYEQYF
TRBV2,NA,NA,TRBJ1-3,TGTGCCAGCAGTGAATCAGGCCGCTCTGGAAACACCATATATTTT,CASSESGRSGNTIYF
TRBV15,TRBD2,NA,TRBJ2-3,TGTGCCACCAGCAGAGAGTTAGGACTAGCGGGGTCGGATACGCAGTATTTT,CATSRELGLAGSDTQYF
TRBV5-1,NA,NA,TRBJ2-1,TGCGCCAGCAGCTTGGTCAACAATGAGCAGTTCTTC,CASSLVNNEQFF
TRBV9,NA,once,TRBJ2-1,TGTGCCAGCAGCACCCGCTACGAGCAGTTCTTC,CASSTRYEQFF
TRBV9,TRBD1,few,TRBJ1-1,TGTGCCAGCAGCGATACGGGACAGGGGAACACTGAAGCTTTCTTT,CASSDTGQGNTEAFF